One and the same sample provided the 29 T cell receptor beta chains below, sequenced in a study of CD4+ T cells in melanoma. Assay used: immunoSEQ multiplex PCR; TCRdb lists only in-frame clones, some missing. In the table there are 10,000 to 13,000 clones, roughly three fifths of which are singletons. The sequenced sample was cells from a culture (not recorded whether cultured in vitro). These receptors were obtained from a human donor with melanoma.

The chain joins TRBV18 to TRBJ2-1; D unclear. From germline, CDR1 is KGHSH and CDR2 LQKENI. Trimming took off 4 bases at V and 5 bases at J, with 3 bases between the two ends. CDR3 length: 11 amino acids. DNA for the CDR3: TGTGCCAGCTCACTAAACAATGAGCAGTTCTTC. This encodes CASSLNNEQFF.

This chain joins TRBV27 and TRBJ2-2, with D possibly being TRBD2 (7 bases). The V gene's germline CDR1 is MNHEY and CDR2 SMNVEV (reference sequence). The CDR3 consists of 14 residues. Trimming removed 10 bases from V and 6 bases from J, with 18 bases in between. CDR3 DNA sequence: TGTGCCATCAGAACAGGGAGGGTCTCCGGGGAGCTGTTTTTT. Amino acid sequence: CAIRTGRVSGELFF.

The chain recombines TRBV5-8 with TRBJ2-1; 8 bases align to TRBD2. Trimming took 7 bases from V and 4 from J; bases not matched to a gene: 4. The CDR3 extends over 13 amino acids. CDR1 SGHTS and CDR2 YDEGEE come from the germline V gene. CDR3 sequence: CASWRGEYNEQFF. The CDR3 DNA reads as TGTGCCAGCTGGCGGGGGGAATACAATGAGCAGTTCTTC.

This sequence joins TRBV5-8 and TRBJ1-2; D may be TRBD1 (5 bases). Germline lookup yields CDR1 SGHTS and CDR2 YDEGEE. The V and J ends lost 2 bases and 7 bases respectively, with 12 bases between them. The CDR3 runs 13 residues. DNA for the CDR3: TGTGCCAGCAGCTTCCCGGGACTGGGTGGCTACACCTTC. This gives the protein CASSFPGLGGYTF. Variable domain in full (rest from reference TRBV5-8 and TRBJ1-2): EAGVTQSPTHLIKTRGQQATLRCSPISGHTSVYWYQQALGLGLQFLLWYDEGEERNRGNFPPRFSGRQFPNYSSELNVNALELEDSALYLCASSFPGLGGYTFGSGTRLTVV.

This chain joins TRBV4-1 and TRBJ2-5; D possibly corresponds to TRBD2 (5 bases). This CDR3 has 15 residues. Between the trimmed V and J ends, which lost 1 base and 7 bases, there was a span of 16 bases. Germline V gene data show CDR1 as MGHRA and CDR2 as YSYEKL. Here the CDR3 reads CASSQGMRGRGTQYF. The DNA for the CDR3 is TGCGCCAGCAGCCAAGGCATGAGAGGGCGAGGGACCCAGTACTTC.

This clone was seen a single time. The chain combines TRBV2 with TRBJ2-3; 9 bases agree with TRBD2. The CDR3 totals 15 residues. J was trimmed by 0 bases and V by 5 bases; bases with no gene match: 3. In germline, CDR1 is SNHLY, CDR2 FYNNEI. CDR3 region: CASSLLAGSTDTQYF. CDR3 bases: TGTGCCAGCAGTCTCCTAGCGGGGAGCACAGATACGCAGTATTTT.

The V gene is TRBV6-1, the J gene TRBJ2-4; possibly TRBD2 for D (7 bases). The CDR3 runs 14 residues. V dropped 4 bases and J dropped 4 bases, with 11 bases sitting between them. Germline V gene data show CDR1 as MNHNS and CDR2 as SASEGT. The CDR3 sequence: CASSGGGQKNIQYF. In nucleotides, the CDR3 is TGTGCCAGCAGTGGGGGGGGGCAGAAAAACATTCAGTACTTC.

The chain links TRBV7-6 to TRBJ2-3; D ambiguous. This CDR3 contains 13 residues. The ends were cut back, 4 bases at V and 8 bases at J, with 13 bases in the middle. Germline V lookup: CDR1 SGHVS, CDR2 FNYEAQ. The CDR3 region is CASSSLGVVTQYF. The CDR3 DNA reads as TGTGCCAGCAGCTCTCTTGGAGTGGTTACGCAGTATTTT.

The rearrangement links TRBV2 to TRBJ2-4; tentatively, D is TRBD1 (6 bases). This CDR3 spans 16 amino acids. CDR1 and CDR2 from the germline V gene are SNHLY and FYNNEI. V was shortened by 5 bases and J by 1 base, with 15 bases between the two germline ends. CDR3 residues: CASSPDRSSAKNIQYF. CDR3 sequence (DNA): TGTGCCAGCAGTCCTGACAGGTCCTCGGCCAAAAACATTCAGTACTTC.

The chain uses TRBV4-1 and TRBJ1-5; D unresolved. V was shortened by 4 bases and J by 0 bases, with 7 bases between the two germline ends. Germline V gene sequence: CDR1 MGHRA, CDR2 YSYEKL. There are 14 residues in the CDR3. This CDR3 is CASSLQYSNQPQHF. Written as DNA, the CDR3 is TGCGCCAGCAGCCTGCAATATAGCAATCAGCCCCAGCATTTT.

The V gene is TRBV10-2, the J gene TRBJ1-4; 9 nucleotides agree with TRBD1. Per germline, CDR1 WSHSY and CDR2 SAAADI. V lost 6 bases and J lost 8; bases outside the gene matches: 10. The CDR3 is 15 amino acids. CDR3 loop: CASRPLQGAREKLFF. CDR3 DNA: TGCGCCAGCAGGCCTCTACAGGGGGCTCGGGAAAAACTGTTTTTT.

In its sample, this clone was seen a few times. The chain links TRBV11-2 to TRBJ1-2; the D is unclear. CDR1 is SGHAT and CDR2 is FQNNGV in the germline V gene. This CDR3 comprises 13 residues. Trimming removed 4 bases from V and 7 bases from J, with 13 bases in between. The CDR3 bases are TGTGCCAGCAGCTCCCTATCGCAGCGTGGCTACACCTTC. This codes for CASSSLSQRGYTF. Full variable domain (remainder filled in from reference TRBV11-2 and TRBJ1-2): EAGVAQSPRYKIIEKRQSVAFWCNPISGHATLYWYQQILGQGPKLLIQFQNNGVVDDSQLPKDRFSAERLKGVDSTLKIQPAKLEDSAVYLCASSSLSQRGYTFGSGTRLTVV.

This clone has more than one count but fewer than ten. The CDR3 sequence is CASSQDMARVTGELFF. As DNA, the CDR3 is TGTGCCAGCAGCCAAGATATGGCTAGGGTGACCGGGGAGCTGTTTTTT. The chain employs TRBV4-2 and TRBJ2-2; D remains unclear. This CDR3 has 16 residues. The germline V and J ends were trimmed by 0 bases and 5 bases, with 13 bases remaining between them. Per the germline V gene, CDR1 is LGHNA and CDR2 is YNFKEQ.

This clone was counted only a few times. The chain recombines TRBV18 with TRBJ1-1; unclear D gene. Germline CDR1 is KGHSH and CDR2 is LQKENI. Trimming took 0 bases from V and 4 from J, leaving 15 bases between them. This CDR3 comprises 16 residues. As DNA, the CDR3 is TGTGCCAGCTCACCACCAACGAGGGTACTGGGCACTGAAGCTTTCTTT. This codes for CASSPPTRVLGTEAFF.

This clone was recorded a few times. This chain joins TRBV7-6 and TRBJ2-1; TRBD1 matches at 9 bases. The V gene end was trimmed by 4 bases and the J gene end by 7 bases; junction bases not matched to a gene: 8. Germline values: CDR1 SGHVS, CDR2 FNYEAQ. The CDR3 length is 15 residues. The CDR3 bases are TGTGCCAGCAGCTCCCTCCGGGACAGGGATAATGAGCAGTTCTTC. Translated: CASSSLRDRDNEQFF. The variable domain in full, with the rest retrieved from reference TRBV7-6 and TRBJ2-1, is GAGVSQSPRYKVTKRGQDVALRCDPISGHVSLYWYRQALGQGPEFLTYFNYEAQQDKSGLPNDRFSAERPEGSISTLTIQRTEQRDSAMYRCASSSLRDRDNEQFFGPGTRLTVL.

The V call is TRBV5-4, the J call TRBJ1-2; 10 nucleotides match TRBD1. The length of the CDR3 is 14 residues. J gave up 5 bases and V 7 bases, and 8 bases lay outside the gene matches. Germline CDR1 SGHNT, CDR2 YYREEE (reference sequence). CDR3 loop: CASGDRGLRYGYTF. The DNA of the CDR3 is TGTGCCAGCGGAGACAGGGGGCTTCGGTATGGCTACACCTTC.

CDR3 amino acids: CASSLGGGGNYPGELFF. For the CDR3, the DNA is TGTGCCAGCAGCTTGGGCGGCGGGGGCAATTACCCCGGGGAGCTGTTTTTT. The V gene is TRBV5-4, the J gene TRBJ2-2; a weak D match, TRBD2 (7 bases). The CDR3 contains 17 residues. CDR1 is SGHNT and CDR2 is YYREEE in the germline V gene (reference sequence). Trimming removed 0 bases from V and 6 bases from J, with 18 bases in between.

This chain connects TRBV6-5 to TRBJ1-1; D possibly corresponds to TRBD1 (5 bases). Trimming left V 6 bases short and J 8 bases short, with 16 bases between. The CDR3 consists of 13 residues. The germline V gene has CDR1 MNHEY and CDR2 SVGAGI. The DNA for the CDR3 is TGTGCCAGCAGCCCTCCCTCAGGGAGAGAAGCTTTCTTT. It encodes CASSPPSGREAFF.

This clone was picked up a small number of times. V gene TRBV19 combines with J gene TRBJ1-2, with D possibly TRBD1 on 6 matching bases. Germline V gene lookup returns CDR1 LNHDA and CDR2 SQIVND (reference sequence). The CDR3 is made up of 14 amino acids. Between the trimmed V and J ends, which lost 1 base and 3 bases, there was a span of 9 bases. The CDR3 coding sequence is TGTGCCAGTAGTATAGGAACAGGGTACTATGGCTACACCTTC. It is translated as CASSIGTGYYGYTF.

The CDR3 DNA reads as TGTGCCAGCAGCTTGGCTTCGGACGCTACCGCGGGAAAACTGTTTTTT. This encodes CASSLASDATAGKLFF. V gene TRBV5-4 combines with J gene TRBJ1-4, with no clear D. Germline V gene sequence: CDR1 SGHNT, CDR2 YYREEE (reference sequence). CDR3 length: 16 amino acids. Trimming removed 0 bases at V and 10 bases at J, with 19 bases between.

The rearrangement joins TRBV19 to TRBJ1-6; 7 nucleotides line up with TRBD1. The germline V gene encodes CDR1 LNHDA and CDR2 SQIVND (reference sequence). Unmatched junction bases numbered 5, after V lost 5 bases and J lost 10 bases. This CDR3 region has 13 residues. The CDR3 reads CASSETGESPLHF. CDR3 sequence (DNA): TGTGCCAGTAGTGAAACAGGGGAATCACCCCTCCACTTT.

Only a few counts were recorded for this clone. The chain recombines TRBV23-1 with TRBJ2-3; TRBD2 agrees at 8 bases. TRBV23-1 is recorded as an ORF, its role being uncertain. The CDR3 is 11 residues long. The V segment lost 9 bases and the J segment 6 bases; nucleotides outside the gene matches: 2. CDR3 sequence: CASPGGDTQYF. The CDR3 bases are TGCGCCAGTCCGGGGGGGGATACGCAGTATTTT.

V usage is TRBV7-6 and J usage is TRBJ2-5, with 8 bases matching TRBD1. The germline CDR1 and CDR2 sequences are SGHVS and FNYEAQ. V trimming: 4 bases; J trimming: 7 bases; junction bases outside the gene matches: 14. CDR3 length: 16 amino acids. The chain's CDR3 is CASSSRQGRRSVTQYF. The CDR3 DNA is TGTGCCAGCAGCTCCAGACAGGGGCGTCGCTCCGTGACCCAGTACTTC.

This clone was detected only a few times. The rearrangement joins TRBV5-8 to TRBJ2-1; tentative D call: TRBD2 (5 bases). CDR1 is SGHTS, CDR2 YDEGEE, per germline. CDR3 length equals 14 residues. The V end was cut by 7 bases, the J end by 3 bases, with 14 bases between. CDR3 sequence (DNA): TGTGCCAGCGAAAAGGGAGTGGTCTACAATGAGCAGTTCTTC. Its translation: CASEKGVVYNEQFF.

The CDR3 DNA sequence: TGTGCCAGTAGTGGACAGTCTAACTATGGCTACACCTTC. It codes for CASSGQSNYGYTF. The chain uses TRBV19 and TRBJ1-2, with D possibly matching TRBD1 (6 bases). The CDR3 consists of 13 residues. Trimming cost V 5 bases and J 0 bases, with 7 bases left between them. Per germline, CDR1 LNHDA and CDR2 SQIVND (reference sequence).

The genes are TRBV7-3 and TRBJ2-7; 7 nucleotides agree with TRBD2. The CDR3 length is 15 residues. The trim removed 5 bases at V and 7 bases at J, leaving 14 bases unmatched. CDR1 and CDR2 (germline): SGHTA, FQGTGA. CDR3 loop: CASSPNRAGESEQYF. CDR3 nucleotides: TGTGCCAGCAGCCCAAATCGGGCGGGGGAGAGTGAGCAGTACTTC.

V usage is TRBV2 and J usage is TRBJ2-1; D is perhaps TRBD2 (6 bases). Trimming cost V 11 bases and J 1 base, with 9 bases left between them. Germline values: CDR1 SNHLY, CDR2 FYNNEI. This CDR3 comprises 12 residues. CDR3 nucleotide sequence: TGTGCCGGAGGGTTTTCCTACAATGAGCAGTTCTTC. Translated: CAGGFSYNEQFF.

The chain is built from TRBV6-5 and TRBJ1-2, with TRBD1 as a possible D gene (5 bases). Germline V gene data show CDR1 as MNHEY and CDR2 as SVGAGI. The CDR3 length is 14 residues. Trimming took 0 bases from V and 4 from J, leaving 9 bases between them. CDR3: CASSYSGGVYGYTF. The CDR3 DNA reads as TGTGCCAGCAGTTACTCGGGGGGGGTCTATGGCTACACCTTC.

This chain connects TRBV4-1 to TRBJ2-5; D remains unclear. The CDR3 is 14 residues long. With 2 bases removed from V and 1 base from J, the gap between germline ends came to 8 bases. The germline V gene encodes CDR1 MGHRA and CDR2 YSYEKL. This CDR3 is CASSQTFSQETQYF. The CDR3 DNA reads as TGCGCCAGCAGCCAAACCTTTTCCCAAGAGACCCAGTACTTC.